This T cell receptor (beta chain) was captured in a study of T cell responses to AZD1222 COVID-19 vaccine. Germline CDR1 is SGHTA and CDR2 is FQGNSA. The length of the CDR3 is 14 residues. The V and J ends lost 3 bases and 2 bases respectively, with 8 bases between them. Some second doses came at about 4 weeks and others at about 12 weeks; these were pooled. Turning to this clone: The antigen remains unidentified.

Study-wide results and caveats: Among AZD1222 vaccinees, only six or seven were seropositive at baseline. Vaccine-associated CD4 TCRs spanned spike, dominant at 160-218 and 743-854. Possibly, clonal diversity was underestimated; donors were largely white British and included more females.

Clones were read by immunoSEQ multiplex PCR, and TCRdb kept only the in-frame ones, dropping some. The sample holds about 150,000 clones, 92% seen once. V and J are TRBV7-2 and TRBJ2-1; no reliable D call. The source material was peripheral blood, sampled 28 days after the second AZD1222 dose. The TCR was taken from an adult who received the AZD1222 COVID-19 vaccine. The CDR3 region has the DNA TGTGCCAGCAGCTTGAGCGTCCCCTACAATGAGCAGTTCTTC. It yields the protein CASSLSVPYNEQFF.